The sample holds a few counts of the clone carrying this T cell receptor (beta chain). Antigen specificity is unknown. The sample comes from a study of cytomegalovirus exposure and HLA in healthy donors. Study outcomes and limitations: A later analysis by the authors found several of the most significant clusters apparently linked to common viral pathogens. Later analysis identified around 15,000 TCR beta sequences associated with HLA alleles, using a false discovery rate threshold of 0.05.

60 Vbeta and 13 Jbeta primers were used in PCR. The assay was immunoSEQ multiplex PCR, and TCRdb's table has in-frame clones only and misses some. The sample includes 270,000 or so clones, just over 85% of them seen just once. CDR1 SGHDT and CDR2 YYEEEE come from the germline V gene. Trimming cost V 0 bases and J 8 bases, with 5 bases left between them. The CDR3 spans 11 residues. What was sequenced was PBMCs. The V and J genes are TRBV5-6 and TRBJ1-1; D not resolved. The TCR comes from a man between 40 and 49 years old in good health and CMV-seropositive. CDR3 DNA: TGTGCCAGCAGCTTGGCAGGAGAAGCTTTCTTT. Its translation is CASSLAGEAFF.